This T cell receptor beta chain derives from a study of shared clonotypes between healthy human individuals. This clone was counted a single time. The repertoire was sequenced with immunoSEQ multiplex PCR; TCRdb's copy has only in-frame clones and lacks some. Of a few million clones listed, 90% to 95% are singletons. Sequences were obtained from naive CD4+ T cells from PBMCs. The subset denotes: CD45RA+ positively selected. This clonotype originated in a man between 18 and 29 years old in good health. Some clones in this sample may be carry-over from other donors' samples.

CDR3 sequence: CAISERSYNEQFF. The CDR3 DNA sequence: TGTGCCATCAGTGAGCGGTCCTACAATGAGCAGTTCTTC. The chain joins TRBV10-3 to TRBJ2-1; D uncertain. The CDR3 covers 13 residues. Between the trimmed V and J ends, which lost 2 bases and 1 base, there was a span of 3 bases. Germline CDR1 ENHRY, CDR2 SYGVKD.